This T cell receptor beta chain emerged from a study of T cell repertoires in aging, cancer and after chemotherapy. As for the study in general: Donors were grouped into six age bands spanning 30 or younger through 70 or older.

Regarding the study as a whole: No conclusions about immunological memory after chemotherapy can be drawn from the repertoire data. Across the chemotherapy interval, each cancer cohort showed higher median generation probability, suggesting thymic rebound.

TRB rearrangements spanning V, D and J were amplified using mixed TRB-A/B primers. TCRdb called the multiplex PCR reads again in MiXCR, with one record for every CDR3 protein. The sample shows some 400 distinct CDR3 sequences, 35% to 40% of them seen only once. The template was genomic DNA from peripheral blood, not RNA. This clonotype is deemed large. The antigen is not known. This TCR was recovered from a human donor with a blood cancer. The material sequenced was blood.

CDR3 amino acids: CASGLDRTYNEQFF. Here the CDR3 DNA reads TGTGCCAGCGGCTTAGACAGAACCTACAATGAGCAGTTCTTC. The genes are TRBV27 and TRBJ2-1, with D possibly TRBD1 on 5 matching bases. Trimming removed 8 bases at V and 2 bases at J, with 13 bases between. Germline values: CDR1 MNHEY, CDR2 SMNVEV (reference sequence). The CDR3 is 14 amino acids.